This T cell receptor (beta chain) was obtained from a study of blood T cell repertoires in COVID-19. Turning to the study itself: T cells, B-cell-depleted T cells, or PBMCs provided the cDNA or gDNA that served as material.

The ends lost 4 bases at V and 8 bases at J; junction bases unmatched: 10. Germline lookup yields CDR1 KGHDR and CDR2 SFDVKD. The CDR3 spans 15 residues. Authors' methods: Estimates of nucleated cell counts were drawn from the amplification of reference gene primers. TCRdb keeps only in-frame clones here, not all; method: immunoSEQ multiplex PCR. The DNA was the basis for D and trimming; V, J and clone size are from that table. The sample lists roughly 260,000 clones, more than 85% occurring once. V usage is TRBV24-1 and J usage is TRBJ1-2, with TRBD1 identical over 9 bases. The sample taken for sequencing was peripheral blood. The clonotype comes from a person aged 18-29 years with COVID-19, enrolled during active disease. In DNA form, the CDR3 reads TGTGCCACCAGTGACCAACCCACAGGGGGCGGCGGCTACACCTTC. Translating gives CATSDQPTGGGGYTF.